What follows describes a single TCR beta chain. What it recognizes is unknown. This entry belongs to a study of OX40 agonist ivuxolimab in advanced cancers. Study-level information: The patients' treatment was ivuxolimab, an agonistic anti-OX40 (CD134) antibody. Whole-study results and caveats: Some nonresponders likewise displayed low normalized T-cell clonal expansion. The antigen specificity of the peripheral T cells (those that were expanded) was not determined. Expanded clones belonging to CD8+ T cells outnumbered, on average, those of CD4+.

Method: immunoSEQ multiplex PCR; TCRdb's copy keeps in-frame clones and lacks some. The sample includes roughly 48,000 clones, roughly 84% seen only once; the top ten take more than 8.5%. V trimming: 4 bases; J trimming: 5 bases; junction bases outside the gene matches: 6. The CDR3 contains 15 residues. CDR1 is SGDLS and CDR2 is YYNGEE in the germline V gene. The material sequenced was CD4+ or CD8+ T cells sorted from blood, taken in a trial of the OX40 agonist ivuxolimab. V gene TRBV9 combines with J gene TRBJ2-1, with 10 bases identical to TRBD2. This sequence originates from an adult with an advanced solid tumor such as melanoma, head and neck, liver or kidney cancer. As DNA, the CDR3 is TGTGCCAGCAGCACCAGCGGGGGGGTGGACAATGAGCAGTTCTTC. This sequence encodes CASSTSGGVDNEQFF.